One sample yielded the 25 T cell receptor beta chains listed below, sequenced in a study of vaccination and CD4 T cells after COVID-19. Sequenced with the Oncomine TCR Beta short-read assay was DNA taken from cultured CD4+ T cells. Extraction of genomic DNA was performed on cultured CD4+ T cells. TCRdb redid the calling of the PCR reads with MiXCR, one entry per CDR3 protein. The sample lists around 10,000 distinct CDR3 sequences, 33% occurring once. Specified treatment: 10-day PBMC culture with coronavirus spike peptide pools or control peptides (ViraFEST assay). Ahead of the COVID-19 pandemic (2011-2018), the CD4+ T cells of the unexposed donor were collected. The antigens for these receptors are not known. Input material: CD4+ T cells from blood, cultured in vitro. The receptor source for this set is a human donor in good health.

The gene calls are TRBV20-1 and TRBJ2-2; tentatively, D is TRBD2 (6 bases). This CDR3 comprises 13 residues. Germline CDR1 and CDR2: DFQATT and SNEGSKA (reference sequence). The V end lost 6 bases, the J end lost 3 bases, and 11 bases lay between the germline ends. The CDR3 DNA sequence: TGCAGTGCCCATTGGAGGGACACCGGGGAGCTGTTTTTT. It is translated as CSAHWRDTGELFF.

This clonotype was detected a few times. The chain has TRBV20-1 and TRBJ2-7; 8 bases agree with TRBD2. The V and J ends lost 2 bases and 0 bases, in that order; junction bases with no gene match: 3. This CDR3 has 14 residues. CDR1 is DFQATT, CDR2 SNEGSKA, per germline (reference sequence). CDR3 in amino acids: CSARRSGGSYEQYF. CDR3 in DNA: TGCAGTGCTAGACGAAGCGGGGGCTCCTACGAGCAGTACTTC.

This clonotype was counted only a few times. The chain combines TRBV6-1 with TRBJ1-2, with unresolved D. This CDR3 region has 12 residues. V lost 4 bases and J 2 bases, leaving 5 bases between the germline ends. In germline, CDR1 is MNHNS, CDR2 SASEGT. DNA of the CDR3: TGTGCCAGCAGTGCAGACAACTATGGCTACACCTTC. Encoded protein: CASSADNYGYTF.

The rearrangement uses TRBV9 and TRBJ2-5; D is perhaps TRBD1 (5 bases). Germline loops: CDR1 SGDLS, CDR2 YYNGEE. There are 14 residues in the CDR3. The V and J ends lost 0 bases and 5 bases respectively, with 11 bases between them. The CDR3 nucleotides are TGTGCCAGCAGCGTAGAGGGGTTGTGGGAGACCCAGTACTTC. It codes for CASSVEGLWETQYF.

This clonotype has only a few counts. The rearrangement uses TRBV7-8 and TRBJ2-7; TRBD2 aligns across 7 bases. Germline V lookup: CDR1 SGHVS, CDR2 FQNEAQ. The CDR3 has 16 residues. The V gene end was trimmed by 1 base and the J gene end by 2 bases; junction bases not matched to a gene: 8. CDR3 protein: CASSLVGTIIPYEQYF. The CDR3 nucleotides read TGTGCCAGCAGCTTAGTCGGGACTATTATACCCTACGAGCAGTACTTC.

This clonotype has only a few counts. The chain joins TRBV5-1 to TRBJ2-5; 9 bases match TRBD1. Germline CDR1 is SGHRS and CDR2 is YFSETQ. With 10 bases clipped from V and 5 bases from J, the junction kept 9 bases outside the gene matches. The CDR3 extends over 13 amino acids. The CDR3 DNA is TGCGCCTCCTGTCGGGACAGGGAGGAGACCCAGTACTTC. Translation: CASCRDREETQYF.

The CDR3 DNA sequence: TGTGCCAGCAGGTCCGGGACAGCACTCTACGAGCAGTACTTC. This codes for CASRSGTALYEQYF. The rearrangement joins TRBV28 to TRBJ2-7; 7 bases are shared with TRBD1. V lost 6 bases and J lost 3; bases outside the gene matches: 8. The germline gives CDR1 MDHEN, CDR2 SYDVKM. This CDR3 has 14 amino acids.

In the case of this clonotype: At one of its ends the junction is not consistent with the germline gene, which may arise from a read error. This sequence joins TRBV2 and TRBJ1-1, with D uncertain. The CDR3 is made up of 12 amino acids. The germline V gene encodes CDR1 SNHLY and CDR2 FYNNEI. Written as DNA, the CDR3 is TGTGCCAGCAGTGAAGCCCCTCCTAGGACCCTTTTT. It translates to CASSEAPPRTLF. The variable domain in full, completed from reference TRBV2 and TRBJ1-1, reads EPEVTQTPSHQVTQMGQEVILRCVPISNHLYFYWYRQILGQKVEFLVSFYNNEISEKSEIFDDQFSVERPDGSNFTLKIRSTKLEDSAMYFCASSEAPPRTLFGQGTRLTVV.

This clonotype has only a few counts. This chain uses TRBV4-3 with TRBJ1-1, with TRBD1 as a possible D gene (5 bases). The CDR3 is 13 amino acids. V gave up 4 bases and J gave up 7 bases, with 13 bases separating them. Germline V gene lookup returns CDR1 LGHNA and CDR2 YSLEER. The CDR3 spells CASSRALQGEAFF. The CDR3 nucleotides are TGCGCCAGCAGCCGCGCTCTGCAGGGTGAAGCTTTCTTT.

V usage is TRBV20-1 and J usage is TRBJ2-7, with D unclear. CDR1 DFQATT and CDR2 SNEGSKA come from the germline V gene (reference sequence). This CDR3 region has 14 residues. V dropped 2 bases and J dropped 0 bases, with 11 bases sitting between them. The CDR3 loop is CSARPLWSSYEQYF. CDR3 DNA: TGCAGTGCTAGACCCCTCTGGAGCTCCTACGAGCAGTACTTC.

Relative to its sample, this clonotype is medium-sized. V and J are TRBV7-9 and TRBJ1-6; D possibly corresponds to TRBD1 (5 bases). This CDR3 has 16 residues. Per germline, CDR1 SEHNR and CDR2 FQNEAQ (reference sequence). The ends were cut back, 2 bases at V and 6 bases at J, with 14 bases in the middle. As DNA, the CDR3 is TGTGCCAGCAGCTTAATGCAGGGACCCTCTAATTCACCCCTCCACTTT. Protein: CASSLMQGPSNSPLHF.

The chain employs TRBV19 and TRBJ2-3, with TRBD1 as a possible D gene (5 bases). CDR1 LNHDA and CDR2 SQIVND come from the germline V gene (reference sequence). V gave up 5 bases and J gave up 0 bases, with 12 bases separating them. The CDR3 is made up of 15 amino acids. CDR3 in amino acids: CASSQGTASTDTQYF. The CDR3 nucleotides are TGTGCCAGTAGTCAGGGAACAGCTAGCACAGATACGCAGTATTTT. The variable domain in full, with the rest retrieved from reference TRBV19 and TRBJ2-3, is DGGITQSPKYLFRKEGQNVTLSCEQNLNHDAMYWYRQDPGQGLRLIYYSQIVNDFQKGDIAEGYSVSREKKESFPLTVTSAQKNPTAFYLCASSQGTASTDTQYFGPGTRLTVL.

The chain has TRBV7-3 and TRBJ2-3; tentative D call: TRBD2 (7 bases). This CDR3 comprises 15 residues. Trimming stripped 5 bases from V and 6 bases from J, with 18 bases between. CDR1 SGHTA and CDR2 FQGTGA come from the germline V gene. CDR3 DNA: TGTGCCAGCAGCCCGTCGGGGGGCGCGGGGGATACGCAGTATTTT. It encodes CASSPSGGAGDTQYF.

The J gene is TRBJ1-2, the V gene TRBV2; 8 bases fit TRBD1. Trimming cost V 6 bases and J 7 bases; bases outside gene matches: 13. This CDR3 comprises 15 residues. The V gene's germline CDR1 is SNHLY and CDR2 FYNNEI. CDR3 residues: CASRPLRQGRRGYTF. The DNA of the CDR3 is TGTGCCAGCAGGCCTCTGAGACAGGGGCGGCGTGGCTACACCTTC.

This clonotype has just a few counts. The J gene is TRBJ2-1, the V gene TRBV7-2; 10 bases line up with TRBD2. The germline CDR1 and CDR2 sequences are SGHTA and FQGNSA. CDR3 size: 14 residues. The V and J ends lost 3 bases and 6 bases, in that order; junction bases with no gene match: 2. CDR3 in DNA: TGTGCCAGCAGCTTTAGGACTAGCGGCAATGAGCAGTTCTTC. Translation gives CASSFRTSGNEQFF.

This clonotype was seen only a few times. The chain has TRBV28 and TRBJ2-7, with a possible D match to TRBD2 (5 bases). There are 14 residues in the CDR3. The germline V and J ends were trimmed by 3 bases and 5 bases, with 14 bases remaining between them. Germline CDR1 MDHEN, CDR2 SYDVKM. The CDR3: CASSFRGLLHEQYF. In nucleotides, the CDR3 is TGTGCCAGCAGTTTCCGCGGGTTGCTTCACGAGCAGTACTTC.

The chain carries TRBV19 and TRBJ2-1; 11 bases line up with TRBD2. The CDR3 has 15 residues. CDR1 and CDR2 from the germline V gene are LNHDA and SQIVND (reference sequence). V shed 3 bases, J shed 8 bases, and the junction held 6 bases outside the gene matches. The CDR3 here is CASSIGLAGGDEQFF. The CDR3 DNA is TGTGCCAGTAGTATCGGACTAGCGGGCGGGGATGAGCAGTTCTTC.

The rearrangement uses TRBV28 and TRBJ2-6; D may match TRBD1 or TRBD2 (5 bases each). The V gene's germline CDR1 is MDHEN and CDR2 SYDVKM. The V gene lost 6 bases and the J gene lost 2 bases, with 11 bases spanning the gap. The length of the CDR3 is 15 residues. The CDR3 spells CASSRGRAGANVLTF. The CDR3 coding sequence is TGTGCCAGCAGCCGGGGACGGGCTGGGGCCAACGTCCTGACTTTC.

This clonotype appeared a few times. The CDR3 loop is CSARRPQGPGELFF. The CDR3 DNA reads TGCAGTGCTAGAAGACCCCAAGGACCCGGGGAGCTGTTTTTT. The J gene is TRBJ2-2, the V gene TRBV20-1; D call uncertain. V was pared by 2 bases and J by 6 bases, with 13 bases between. Germline CDR1 DFQATT, CDR2 SNEGSKA (reference sequence). CDR3 size: 14 residues.

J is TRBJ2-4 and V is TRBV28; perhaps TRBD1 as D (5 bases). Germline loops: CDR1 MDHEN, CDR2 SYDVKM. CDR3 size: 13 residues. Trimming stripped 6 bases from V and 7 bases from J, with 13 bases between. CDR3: CASSLQVINIQYF. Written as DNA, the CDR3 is TGTGCCAGCAGCCTACAGGTCATCAACATTCAGTACTTC.

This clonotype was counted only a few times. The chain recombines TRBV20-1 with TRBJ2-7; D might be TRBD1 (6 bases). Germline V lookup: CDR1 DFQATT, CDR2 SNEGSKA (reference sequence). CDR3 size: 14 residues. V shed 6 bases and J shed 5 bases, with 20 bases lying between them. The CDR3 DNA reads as TGCAGTGCCTCCACAGGGTCTTCCGTCCACGAGCAGTACTTC. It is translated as CSASTGSSVHEQYF.

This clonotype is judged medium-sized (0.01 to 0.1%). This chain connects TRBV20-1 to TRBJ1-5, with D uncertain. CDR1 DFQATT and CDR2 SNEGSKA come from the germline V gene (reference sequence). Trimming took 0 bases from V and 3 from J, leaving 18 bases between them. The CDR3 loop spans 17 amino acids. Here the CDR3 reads CSARDQRGGSDNQPQHF. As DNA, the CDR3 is TGCAGTGCTAGAGACCAGCGGGGTGGAAGCGACAATCAGCCCCAGCATTTT.

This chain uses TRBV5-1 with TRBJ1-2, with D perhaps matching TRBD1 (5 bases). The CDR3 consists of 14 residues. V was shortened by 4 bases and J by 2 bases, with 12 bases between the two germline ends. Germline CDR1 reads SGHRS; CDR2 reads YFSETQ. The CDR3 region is CASSPGPMNYGYTF. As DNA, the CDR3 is TGCGCCAGCAGCCCGGGACCGATGAACTATGGCTACACCTTC.

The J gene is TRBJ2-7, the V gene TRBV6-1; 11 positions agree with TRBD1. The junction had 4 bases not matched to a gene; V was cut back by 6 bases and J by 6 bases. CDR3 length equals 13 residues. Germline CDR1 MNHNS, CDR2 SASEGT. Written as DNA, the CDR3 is TGTGCCAGCAGAAGGACAGGGGGCCCCGAGCAGTACTTC. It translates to CASRRTGGPEQYF.

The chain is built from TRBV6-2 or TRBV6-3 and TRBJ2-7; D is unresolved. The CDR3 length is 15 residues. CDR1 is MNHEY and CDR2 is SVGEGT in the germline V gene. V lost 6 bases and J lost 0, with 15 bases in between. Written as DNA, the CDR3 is TGTGCCAGCAGGTATTGGGCTGCGAGCTCCTACGAGCAGTACTTC. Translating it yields CASRYWAASSYEQYF.